The 3 T cell receptor beta chains below were found in one sample sequenced in a study of T-cell memory formation after mild COVID-19. TCRdb passed the 5' RACE reads through MiXCR, listing each CDR3 protein once. The table shows approximately 65,000 distinct CDR3 sequences, with less than 9.5% occurring only once. What was sequenced was PBMCs or a T cell subset sorted from them (not recorded which). Every receptor here comes from a man aged 18 to 35 who had mild COVID-19 (a few samples of this study predate the infection). Cell type and time point are not known.

Many counts were recorded for this clonotype. The chain is built from TRBV5-6 and TRBJ2-7; no clear D. The V end was cut by 3 bases, the J end by 6 bases, with 7 bases between. The CDR3 is 11 amino acids. The germline CDR1 and CDR2 sequences are SGHDT and YYEEEE. CDR3 nucleotide sequence: TGTGCCAGCAGCTCCGGTAGCGAGCAGTACGTC. It yields the protein CASSSGSEQYV.

DNA for the CDR3: TGCGCCAGCAGCTTGGGAGTCGACCAAGAGACCCAGTACTTC. This translates into CASSLGVDQETQYF. The rearrangement uses TRBV5-1 and TRBJ2-5; D unresolved. Germline lookup yields CDR1 SGHRS and CDR2 YFSETQ. V gave up 0 bases and J gave up 0 bases, with 6 bases separating them. This CDR3 comprises 14 residues.

This clonotype came up many times. This chain joins TRBV20-1 and TRBJ2-7; D may be TRBD1 (5 bases). The germline V gene encodes CDR1 DFQATT and CDR2 SNEGSKA (reference sequence). V lost 5 bases and J lost 3, with 8 bases in between. This CDR3 is 11 amino acids long. The CDR3 here is CSAGAHYEQYV. The CDR3 coding sequence is TGCAGTGCTGGGGCGCACTACGAGCAGTACGTC.